Presented here are 17 T cell receptor beta chains from one specimen sequenced in a study of shared clonotypes between healthy human individuals. Profiled with immunoSEQ multiplex PCR; TCRdb holds only in-frame clones, not every one. The sample has 600,000 to 750,000 clones, 90% seen once. Sequencing was performed on memory CD8+ T cells from PBMCs. The subset was: CD45RO+ cells pooled with CCR7-negative TemRA cells. Every receptor here comes from a man aged 18-30 years in good health. Some clones in this sample may be carry-over from other donors' samples.

On this clone: Other DNA sequences in the sample encode the same CDR3. The gene calls are TRBV7-9 and TRBJ2-7; no firm D call. Trimming stripped 5 bases from V and 2 bases from J, with 10 bases between. Germline V CDR1 and CDR2: SEHNR, FQNEAQ (reference sequence). The CDR3 totals 13 residues. The CDR3 bases are TGTGCCAGCAGCCCCCCTGGACCCTACGAGCAGTACTTC. It specifies CASSPPGPYEQYF.

The genes are TRBV28 and TRBJ2-7; no clear D. The CDR3 loop spans 13 amino acids. The ends were cut back, 5 bases at V and 5 bases at J, with 13 bases in the middle. Germline V lookup: CDR1 MDHEN, CDR2 SYDVKM. This CDR3 reads CASSPRPLDEQYF. In DNA form, the CDR3 reads TGTGCCAGCAGTCCCCGGCCCCTTGACGAGCAGTACTTC.

The chain joins TRBV7-9 to TRBJ2-3, with 9 bases matching TRBD2. CDR1 SEHNR and CDR2 FQNEAQ come from the germline V gene (reference sequence). The trim removed 1 base at V and 3 bases at J, leaving 8 bases unmatched. This CDR3 has 17 amino acids. The CDR3 loop is CASSLESAGGMTDTQYF. In DNA form, the CDR3 reads TGTGCCAGCAGCTTAGAATCGGCGGGAGGGATGACAGATACGCAGTATTTT. Looking up the rest from reference TRBV7-9 and TRBJ2-3 gives the full variable domain: DTGVSQNPRHKITKRGQNVTFRCDPISEHNRLYWYRQTLGQGPEFLTYFQNEAQLEKSRLLSDRFSAERPKGSFSTLEIQRTEQGDSAMYLCASSLESAGGMTDTQYFGPGTRLTVL.

The chain joins TRBV27 to TRBJ2-5; a weak D match, TRBD1 (6 bases). The CDR3 extends over 14 amino acids. The ends were cut back, 5 bases at V and 4 bases at J, with 14 bases in the middle. Per the germline V gene, CDR1 is MNHEY and CDR2 is SMNVEV (reference sequence). The CDR3 nucleotides read TGTGCCAGCAGTCCGACAGGTTGGGCAGAGACCCAGTACTTC. Translated, it gives CASSPTGWAETQYF.

This chain connects TRBV28 to TRBJ1-3; D not certain. V was trimmed by 6 bases and J by 1 base, leaving 10 bases between them. The CDR3 contains 14 residues. Germline V gene data show CDR1 as MDHEN and CDR2 as SYDVKM. The DNA of the CDR3 is TGTGCCAGCAGGGAACGGGGATCTGGAAACACCATATATTTT. This encodes CASRERGSGNTIYF.

This chain connects TRBV6-6 to TRBJ2-7; 9 bases align to TRBD1. Per germline, CDR1 MNHNY and CDR2 SVGAGI (reference sequence). The V gene end was trimmed by 6 bases and the J gene end by 1 base; junction bases not matched to a gene: 4. The CDR3 runs to 14 residues. In nucleotides, the CDR3 is TGTGCCAGCAGACCGGGACAGGGATCCTACGAGCAGTACTTC. Translation gives CASRPGQGSYEQYF.

The chain employs TRBV19 and TRBJ2-7; 7 bases align to TRBD2. The CDR3 is 15 residues long. Germline loops: CDR1 LNHDA, CDR2 SQIVND (reference sequence). The V segment lost 5 bases and the J segment 5 bases; nucleotides outside the gene matches: 12. CDR3 sequence: CASSPRTRLADEQYF. In nucleotides, the CDR3 is TGTGCCAGTAGTCCAAGGACCCGACTAGCTGACGAGCAGTACTTC.

The V gene is TRBV7-9, the J gene TRBJ1-4, with D tentatively TRBD1 (5 bases). The CDR3 loop spans 15 amino acids. V gave up 5 bases and J gave up 7 bases, with 17 bases separating them. The germline V gene has CDR1 SEHNR and CDR2 FQNEAQ (reference sequence). CDR3 DNA sequence: TGTGCCAGCAGCGAGTATCGGGGGTCGGGTGAAAAACTGTTTTTT. Translation: CASSEYRGSGEKLFF.

This chain uses TRBV4-1 with TRBJ2-7, with D unclear. The germline V gene has CDR1 MGHRA and CDR2 YSYEKL. The CDR3 sequence is 12 residues long. The V end was cut by 0 bases, the J end by 3 bases, with 3 bases between. CDR3 residues: CASSQDNYEQYF. CDR3 DNA: TGCGCCAGCAGCCAAGACAACTACGAGCAGTACTTC.

The chain employs TRBV19 and TRBJ1-2; 7 nucleotides match TRBD1. The V gene end was trimmed by 4 bases and the J gene end by 1 base; junction bases not matched to a gene: 6. This CDR3 has 15 amino acids. The germline V gene has CDR1 LNHDA and CDR2 SQIVND (reference sequence). CDR3 loop: CASSKRQGNNYGYTF. The CDR3, as DNA: TGTGCCAGTAGTAAGCGACAGGGTAATAACTATGGCTACACCTTC. Variable domain in full (rest from reference TRBV19 and TRBJ1-2): DGGITQSPKYLFRKEGQNVTLSCEQNLNHDAMYWYRQDPGQGLRLIYYSQIVNDFQKGDIAEGYSVSREKKESFPLTVTSAQKNPTAFYLCASSKRQGNNYGYTFGSGTRLTVV.

This chain connects TRBV10-1 to TRBJ2-7, with D unresolved. The ends were cut back, 4 bases at V and 4 bases at J, with 8 bases in the middle. The germline gives CDR1 WNHNN, CDR2 SYGVQD (reference sequence). CDR3 length: 12 residues. This CDR3 reads CASSVDPYEQYF. CDR3 sequence (DNA): TGCGCCAGCAGTGTGGACCCATACGAGCAGTACTTC.

This chain connects TRBV6-1 to TRBJ2-2; 7 bases map to TRBD1. The V gene's germline CDR1 is MNHNS and CDR2 SASEGT. The V gene end was trimmed by 9 bases and the J gene end by 5 bases; junction bases not matched to a gene: 6. The CDR3 spans 13 residues. CDR3 sequence reads: CARGNRGTGELFF. The CDR3 DNA follows: TGTGCCAGGGGGAACAGGGGAACCGGGGAGCTGTTTTTT.

The chain has TRBV19 and TRBJ2-1; 11 bases agree with TRBD2. The CDR3 is 15 amino acids. V gave up 11 bases and J gave up 5 bases; unmatched junction bases: 11. The germline V gene encodes CDR1 LNHDA and CDR2 SQIVND (reference sequence). The CDR3 nucleotides read TGTGCCGCAGGGGGTCTAGCGGGAGGTAACAATGAGCAGTTCTTC. This gives the protein CAAGGLAGGNNEQFF.

This chain joins TRBV6-4 and TRBJ2-7; D is possibly TRBD1 or TRBD2 (6 bases each). The CDR3 runs 12 residues. The V and J ends lost 7 bases and 6 bases respectively, with 13 bases between them. CDR1 and CDR2 (germline): MRHNA, SNTAGT. In DNA, the CDR3 is TGTGCCAGCACGGGACCGGGGGCCGAGCAGTACTTC. Translation gives CASTGPGAEQYF.

V usage is TRBV5-1 and J usage is TRBJ2-5; 9 nucleotides align to TRBD2. Trimming took 2 bases from V and 5 from J; bases not matched to a gene: 13. This CDR3 is 17 amino acids long. Per germline, CDR1 SGHRS and CDR2 YFSETQ. The CDR3 protein is CASSFGLARAERETQYF. The CDR3 region has the DNA TGCGCCAGCAGCTTTGGACTAGCGAGGGCGGAGCGGGAGACCCAGTACTTC.

V and J are TRBV27 and TRBJ2-3; TRBD1 aligns across 9 bases. The CDR3 is 17 residues long. The germline V gene encodes CDR1 MNHEY and CDR2 SMNVEV (reference sequence). V lost 1 base and J lost 3; bases outside the gene matches: 8. CDR3: CASSLFTWTGETDTQYF. In DNA, the CDR3 is TGTGCCAGCAGTTTATTCACTTGGACAGGGGAAACAGATACGCAGTATTTT.

The table lists this clone with a few counts. The CDR3 DNA reads as TGTGCCAGCAGCGACAACCTTTACGAGCAGTACTTC. This sequence encodes CASSDNLYEQYF. This sequence joins TRBV11-2 and TRBJ2-7; D gene unclear. Trimming cost V 5 bases and J 4 bases, with 9 bases left between them. The CDR3 covers 12 residues. CDR1 is SGHAT and CDR2 is FQNNGV in the germline V gene.